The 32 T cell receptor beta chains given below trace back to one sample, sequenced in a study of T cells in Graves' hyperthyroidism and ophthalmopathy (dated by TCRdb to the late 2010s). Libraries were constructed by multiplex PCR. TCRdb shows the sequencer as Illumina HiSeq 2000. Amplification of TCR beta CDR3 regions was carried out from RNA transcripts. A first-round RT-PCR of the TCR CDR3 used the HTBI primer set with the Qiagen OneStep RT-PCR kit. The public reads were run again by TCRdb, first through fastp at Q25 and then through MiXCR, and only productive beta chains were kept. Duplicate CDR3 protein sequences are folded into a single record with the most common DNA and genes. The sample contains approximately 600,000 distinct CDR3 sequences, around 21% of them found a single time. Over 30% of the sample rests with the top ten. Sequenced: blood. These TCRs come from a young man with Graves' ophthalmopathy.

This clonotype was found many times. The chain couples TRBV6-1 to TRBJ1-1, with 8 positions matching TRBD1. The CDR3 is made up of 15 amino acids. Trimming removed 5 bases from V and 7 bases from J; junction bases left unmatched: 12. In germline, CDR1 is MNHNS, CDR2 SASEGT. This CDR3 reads CASSYQGQVLREAFF. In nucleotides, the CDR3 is TGTGCCAGCAGTTACCAGGGACAGGTCCTTCGTGAAGCTTTCTTT.

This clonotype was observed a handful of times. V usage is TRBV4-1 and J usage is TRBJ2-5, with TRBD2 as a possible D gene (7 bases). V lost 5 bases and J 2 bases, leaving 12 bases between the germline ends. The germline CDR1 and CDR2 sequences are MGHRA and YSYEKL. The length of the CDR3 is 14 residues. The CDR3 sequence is CASSGRGGQETQYF. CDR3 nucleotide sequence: TGCGCCAGCAGCGGGAGGGGGGGGCAAGAGACCCAGTACTTC.

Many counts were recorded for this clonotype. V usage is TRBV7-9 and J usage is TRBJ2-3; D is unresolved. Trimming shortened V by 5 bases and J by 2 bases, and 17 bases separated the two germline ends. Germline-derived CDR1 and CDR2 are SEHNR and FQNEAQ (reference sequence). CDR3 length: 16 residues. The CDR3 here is CASSPFGLADTDTQYF. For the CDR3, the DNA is TGTGCCAGCAGCCCATTCGGTTTGGCCGACACAGATACGCAGTATTTT.

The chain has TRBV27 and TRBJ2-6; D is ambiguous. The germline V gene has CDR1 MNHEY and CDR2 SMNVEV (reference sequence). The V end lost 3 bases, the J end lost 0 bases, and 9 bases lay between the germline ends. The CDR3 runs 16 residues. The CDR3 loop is CASSFGGFSGANVLTF. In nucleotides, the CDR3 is TGTGCCAGCAGTTTCGGCGGATTCTCTGGGGCCAACGTCCTGACTTTC.

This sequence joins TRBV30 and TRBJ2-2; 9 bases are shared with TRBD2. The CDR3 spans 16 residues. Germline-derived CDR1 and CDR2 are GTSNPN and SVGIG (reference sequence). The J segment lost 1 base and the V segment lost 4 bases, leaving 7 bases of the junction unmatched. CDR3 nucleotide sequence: TGTGCCTGGACGAGACTAGCGGCCGAGAACACCGGGGAGCTGTTTTTT. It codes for CAWTRLAAENTGELFF.

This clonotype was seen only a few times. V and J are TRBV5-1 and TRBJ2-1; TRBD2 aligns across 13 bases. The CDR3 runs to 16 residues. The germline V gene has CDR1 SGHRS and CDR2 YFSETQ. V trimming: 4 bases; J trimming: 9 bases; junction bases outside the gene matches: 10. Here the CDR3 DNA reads TGCGCCAGCAGCCCAACCGGGACTAGCGGGACGGGTGAGCAGTTCTTC. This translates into CASSPTGTSGTGEQFF. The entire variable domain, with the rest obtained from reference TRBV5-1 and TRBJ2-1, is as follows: KAGVTQTPRYLIKTRGQQVTLSCSPISGHRSVSWYQQTPGQGLQFLFEYFSETQRNKGNFPGRFSGRQFSNSRSEMNVSTLELGDSALYLCASSPTGTSGTGEQFFGPGTRLTVL.

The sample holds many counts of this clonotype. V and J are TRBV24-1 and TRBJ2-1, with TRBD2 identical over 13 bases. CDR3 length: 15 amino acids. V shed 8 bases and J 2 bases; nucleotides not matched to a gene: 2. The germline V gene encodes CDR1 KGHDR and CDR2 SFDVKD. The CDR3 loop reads CATTGTSGTYNEQFF. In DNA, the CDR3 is TGTGCCACCACCGGGACTAGCGGGACCTACAATGAGCAGTTCTTC.

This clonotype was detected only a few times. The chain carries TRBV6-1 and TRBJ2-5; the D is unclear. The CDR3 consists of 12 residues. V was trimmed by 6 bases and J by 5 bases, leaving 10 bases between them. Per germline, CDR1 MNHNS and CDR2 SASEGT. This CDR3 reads CASRDESETQYF. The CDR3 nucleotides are TGTGCCAGCAGGGACGAATCGGAGACCCAGTACTTC.

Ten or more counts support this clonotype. The CDR3 DNA reads TGTGCCAGCAGCCCCGTGGCAAGAGCTAATGAAAAACTGTTTTTT. Residues: CASSPVARANEKLFF. This rearrangement joins TRBV7-9 to TRBJ1-4, with no clear D. The CDR3 consists of 15 residues. Germline lookup yields CDR1 SEHNR and CDR2 FQNEAQ (reference sequence). V lost 5 bases and J lost 3, with 13 bases in between.

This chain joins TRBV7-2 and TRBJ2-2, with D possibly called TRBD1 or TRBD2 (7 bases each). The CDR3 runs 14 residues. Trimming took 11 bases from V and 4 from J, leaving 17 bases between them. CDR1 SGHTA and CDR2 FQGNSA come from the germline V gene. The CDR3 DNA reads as TGTGCCTCCCAGGGGGGGGGGCCCACCGGGGAGCTGTTTTTT. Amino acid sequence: CASQGGGPTGELFF. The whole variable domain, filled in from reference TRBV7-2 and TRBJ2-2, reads GAGVSQSPSNKVTEKGKDVELRCDPISGHTALYWYRQSLGQGLEFLIYFQGNSAPDKSGLPSDRFSAERTGGSVSTLTIQRTQQEDSAVYLCASQGGGPTGELFFGEGSRLTVL.

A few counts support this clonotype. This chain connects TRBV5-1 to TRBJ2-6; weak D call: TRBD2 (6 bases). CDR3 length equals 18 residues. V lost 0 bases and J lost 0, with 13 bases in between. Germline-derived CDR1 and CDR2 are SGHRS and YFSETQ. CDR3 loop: CASSLDGGDSSGANVLTF. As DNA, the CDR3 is TGCGCCAGCAGCTTGGATGGCGGGGACTCCTCTGGGGCCAACGTCCTGACTTTC.

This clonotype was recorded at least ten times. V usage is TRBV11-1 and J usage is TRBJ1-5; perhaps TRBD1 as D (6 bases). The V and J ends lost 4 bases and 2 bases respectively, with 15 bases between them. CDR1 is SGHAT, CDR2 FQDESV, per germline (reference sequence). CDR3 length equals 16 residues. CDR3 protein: CASSSSGVMGNQPQHF. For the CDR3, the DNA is TGTGCCAGCAGCTCGTCAGGGGTAATGGGCAATCAGCCCCAGCATTTT.

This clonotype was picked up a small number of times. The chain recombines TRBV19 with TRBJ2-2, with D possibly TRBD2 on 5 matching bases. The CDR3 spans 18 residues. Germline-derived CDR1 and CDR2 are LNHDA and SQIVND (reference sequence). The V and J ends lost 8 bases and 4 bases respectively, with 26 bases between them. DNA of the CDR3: TGTGCCAGTGGGATCAAGATTGGACTCAAAGAAGGCACCGGGGAGCTGTTTTTT. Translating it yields CASGIKIGLKEGTGELFF.

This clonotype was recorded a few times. CDR3 in amino acids: CASSWTSGRNNEQFF. The CDR3 region has the DNA TGTGCCAGCAGCTGGACTAGCGGGAGAAACAATGAGCAGTTCTTC. The chain combines TRBV3-1 with TRBJ2-1; the match to TRBD2 covers 13 bases. This CDR3 contains 15 residues. V dropped 5 bases and J dropped 5; count of bases not matched to a gene: 3. CDR1 and CDR2 from the germline V gene are LGHDT and YNNKEL (reference sequence).

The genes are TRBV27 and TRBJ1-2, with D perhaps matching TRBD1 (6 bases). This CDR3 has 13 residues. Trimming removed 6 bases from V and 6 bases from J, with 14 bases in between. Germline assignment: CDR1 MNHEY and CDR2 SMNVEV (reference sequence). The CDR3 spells CASSSGARDGYTF. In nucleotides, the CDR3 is TGTGCCAGCAGCTCAGGGGCTCGGGATGGCTACACCTTC.

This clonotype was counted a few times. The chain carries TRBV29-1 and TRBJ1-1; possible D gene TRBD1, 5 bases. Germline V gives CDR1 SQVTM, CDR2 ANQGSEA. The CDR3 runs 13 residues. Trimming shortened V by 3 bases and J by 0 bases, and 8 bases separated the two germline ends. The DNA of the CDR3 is TGCAGCGTTGAGGCAGGGATGAACACTGAAGCTTTCTTT. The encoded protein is CSVEAGMNTEAFF.

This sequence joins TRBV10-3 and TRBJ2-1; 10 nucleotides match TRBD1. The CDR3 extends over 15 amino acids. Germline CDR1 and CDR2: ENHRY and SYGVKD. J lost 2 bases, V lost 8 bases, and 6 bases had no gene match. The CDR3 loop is CAIESGQGAYNEQFF. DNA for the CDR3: TGTGCCATCGAGTCAGGACAGGGGGCCTACAATGAGCAGTTCTTC.

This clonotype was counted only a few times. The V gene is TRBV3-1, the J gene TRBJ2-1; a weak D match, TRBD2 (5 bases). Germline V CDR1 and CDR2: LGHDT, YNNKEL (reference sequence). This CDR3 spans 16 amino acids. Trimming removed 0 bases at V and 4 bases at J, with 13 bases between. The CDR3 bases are TGTGCCAGCAGCCAAGAAGGGTCGGGGAGATACAATGAGCAGTTCTTC. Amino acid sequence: CASSQEGSGRYNEQFF.

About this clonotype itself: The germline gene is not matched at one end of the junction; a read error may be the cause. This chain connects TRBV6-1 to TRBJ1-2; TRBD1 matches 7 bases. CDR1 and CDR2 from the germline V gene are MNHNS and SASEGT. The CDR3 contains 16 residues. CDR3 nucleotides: TGTGCCGGCAGTCAACCAGGGGACAGCTCTAACTATGGCTACACCTTC. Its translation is CAGSQPGDSSNYGYTF.

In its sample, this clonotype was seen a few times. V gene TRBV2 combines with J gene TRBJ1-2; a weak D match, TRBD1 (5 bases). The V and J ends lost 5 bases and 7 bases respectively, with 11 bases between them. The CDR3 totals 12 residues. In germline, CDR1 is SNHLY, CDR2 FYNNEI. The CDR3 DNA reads TGTGCCAGCAGTCCAGGGTCGGCTGGCTACACCTTC. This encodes CASSPGSAGYTF.

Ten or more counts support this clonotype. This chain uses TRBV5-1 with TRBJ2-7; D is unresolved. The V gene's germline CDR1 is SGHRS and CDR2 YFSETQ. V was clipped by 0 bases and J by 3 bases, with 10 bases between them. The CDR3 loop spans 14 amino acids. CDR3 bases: TGCGCCAGCAGCTTGGAGAACAGAGACTACGAGCAGTACTTC. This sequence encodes CASSLENRDYEQYF.

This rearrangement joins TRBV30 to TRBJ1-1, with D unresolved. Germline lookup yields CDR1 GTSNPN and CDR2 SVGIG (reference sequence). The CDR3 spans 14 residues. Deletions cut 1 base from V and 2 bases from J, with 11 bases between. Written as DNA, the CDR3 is TGTGCCTGGAGTGCTGTAAGAAGAAACACTGAAGCTTTCTTT. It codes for CAWSAVRRNTEAFF.

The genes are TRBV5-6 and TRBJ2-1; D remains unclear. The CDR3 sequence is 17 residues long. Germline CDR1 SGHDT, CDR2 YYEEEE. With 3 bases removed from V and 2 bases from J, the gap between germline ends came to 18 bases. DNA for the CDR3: TGTGCCAGCAGCTCCCTCCTTGACGTGGCAACCTACAATGAGCAGTTCTTC. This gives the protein CASSSLLDVATYNEQFF.

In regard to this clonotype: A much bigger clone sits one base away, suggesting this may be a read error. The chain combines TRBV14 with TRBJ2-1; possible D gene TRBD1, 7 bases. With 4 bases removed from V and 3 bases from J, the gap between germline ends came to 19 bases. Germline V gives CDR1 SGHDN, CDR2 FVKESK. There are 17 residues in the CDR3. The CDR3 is CASSPLAGGGGYNEQFF. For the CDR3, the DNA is TGTGCCAGCAGCCCGTTGGCAGGGGGAGGCGGCTACAATGAGCAGTTCTTC.

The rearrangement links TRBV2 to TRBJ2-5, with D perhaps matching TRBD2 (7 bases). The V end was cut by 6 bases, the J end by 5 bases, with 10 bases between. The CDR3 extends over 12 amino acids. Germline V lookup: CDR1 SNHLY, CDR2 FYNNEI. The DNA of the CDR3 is TGTGCCAGCAGGGGGGGGCTGGAGACCCAGTACTTC. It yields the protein CASRGGLETQYF. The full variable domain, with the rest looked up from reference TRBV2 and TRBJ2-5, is EPEVTQTPSHQVTQMGQEVILRCVPISNHLYFYWYRQILGQKVEFLVSFYNNEISEKSEIFDDQFSVERPDGSNFTLKIRSTKLEDSAMYFCASRGGLETQYFGPGTRLLVL.

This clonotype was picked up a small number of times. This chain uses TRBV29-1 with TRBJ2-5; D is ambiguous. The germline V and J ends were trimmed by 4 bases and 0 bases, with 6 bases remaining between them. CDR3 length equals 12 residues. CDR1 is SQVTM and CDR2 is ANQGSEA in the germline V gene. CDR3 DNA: TGCAGCGTTGGGTGGGACCAAGAGACCCAGTACTTC. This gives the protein CSVGWDQETQYF. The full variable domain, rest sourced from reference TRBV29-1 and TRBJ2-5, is SAVISQKPSRDICQRGTSLTIQCQVDSQVTMMFWYRQQPGQSLTLIATANQGSEATYESGFVIDKFPISRPNLTFSTLTVSNMSPEDSSIYLCSVGWDQETQYFGPGTRLLVL.

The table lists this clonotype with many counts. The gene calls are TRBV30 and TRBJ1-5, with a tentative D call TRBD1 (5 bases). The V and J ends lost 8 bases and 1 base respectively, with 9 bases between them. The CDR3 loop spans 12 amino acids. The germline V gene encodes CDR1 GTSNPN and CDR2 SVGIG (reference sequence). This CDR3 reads CAASGSNQPQHF. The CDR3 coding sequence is TGTGCCGCTTCAGGGAGCAATCAGCCCCAGCATTTT.

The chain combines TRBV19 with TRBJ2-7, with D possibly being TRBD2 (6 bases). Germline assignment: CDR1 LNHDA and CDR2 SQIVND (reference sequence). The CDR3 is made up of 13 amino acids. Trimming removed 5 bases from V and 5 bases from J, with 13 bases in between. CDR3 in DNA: TGTGCCAGTAGTTTGACGTGGGGGGACGAGCAGTACTTC. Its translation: CASSLTWGDEQYF.

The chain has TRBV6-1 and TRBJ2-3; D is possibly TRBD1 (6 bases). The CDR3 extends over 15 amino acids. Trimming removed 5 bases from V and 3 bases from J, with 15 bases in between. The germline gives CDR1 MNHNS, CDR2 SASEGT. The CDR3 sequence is CASSSPTGRTDTQYF. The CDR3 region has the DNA TGTGCCAGCAGTTCCCCGACAGGAAGAACAGATACGCAGTATTTT.

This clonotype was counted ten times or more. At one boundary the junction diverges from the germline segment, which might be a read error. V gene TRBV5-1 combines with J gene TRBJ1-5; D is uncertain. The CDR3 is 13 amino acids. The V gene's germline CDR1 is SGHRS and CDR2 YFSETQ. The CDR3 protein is CASSLVGNQPQHF. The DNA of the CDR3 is TGTGCCAGCAGCTTAGTAGGCAATCAGCCCCAGCATTTT.

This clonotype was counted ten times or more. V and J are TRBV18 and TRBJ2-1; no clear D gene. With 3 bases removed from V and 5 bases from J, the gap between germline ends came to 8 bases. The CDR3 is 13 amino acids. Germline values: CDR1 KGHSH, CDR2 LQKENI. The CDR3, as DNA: TGTGCCAGCTCACCGGGTCAGAACAATGAGCAGTTCTTC. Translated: CASSPGQNNEQFF.

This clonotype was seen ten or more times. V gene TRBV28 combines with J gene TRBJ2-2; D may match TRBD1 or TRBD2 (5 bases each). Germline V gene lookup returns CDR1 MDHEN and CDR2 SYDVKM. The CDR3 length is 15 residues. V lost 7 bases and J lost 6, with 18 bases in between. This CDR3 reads CASKTGRRNPGELFF. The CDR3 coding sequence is TGTGCCAGCAAAACGGGACGCCGCAATCCCGGGGAGCTGTTTTTT.